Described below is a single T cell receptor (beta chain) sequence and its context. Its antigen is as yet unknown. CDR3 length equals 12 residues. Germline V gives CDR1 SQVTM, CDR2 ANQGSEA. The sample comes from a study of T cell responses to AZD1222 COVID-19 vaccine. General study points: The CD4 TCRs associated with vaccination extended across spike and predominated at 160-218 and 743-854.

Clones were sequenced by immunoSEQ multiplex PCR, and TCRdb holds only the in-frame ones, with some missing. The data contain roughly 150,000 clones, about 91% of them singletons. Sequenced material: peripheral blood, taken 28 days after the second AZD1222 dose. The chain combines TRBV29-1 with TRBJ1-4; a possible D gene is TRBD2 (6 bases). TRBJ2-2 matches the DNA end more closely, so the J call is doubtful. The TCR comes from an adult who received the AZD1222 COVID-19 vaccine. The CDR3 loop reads CSVEWGAGELFF. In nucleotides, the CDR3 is TGCAGCGTTGAATGGGGGGCCGGGGAGCTGTTTTTT.